Listed here are 21 T cell receptor beta chains from one sample, sequenced in a study of blood T cell repertoires in COVID-19. Sequenced by immunoSEQ multiplex PCR; TCRdb stores in-frame clones only, minus some. This sample has almost 65,000 clones, with around 90% found just once. Sequencing was performed on peripheral blood. These receptors all come from a woman aged 55-69 years with COVID-19, enrolled during active disease.

The chain employs TRBV6-2 or TRBV6-3 and TRBJ2-3; 9 nucleotides match TRBD2. Germline V CDR1 and CDR2: MNHEY, SVGEGT. This CDR3 has 18 residues. After removal of 2 bases from V and 5 bases from J, the junction contained 14 bases not matched to a gene. As DNA, the CDR3 is TGTGCCAGCAGTTACGATCCTAGCGGGACCCATGCGCAAGATACGCAGTATTTT. Its protein is CASSYDPSGTHAQDTQYF.

CDR3 nucleotides: TGTGCCAGCAGATCCCAGCCAGGGGGGTCTGAAGCTTTCTTT. Residues: CASRSQPGGSEAFF. The chain employs TRBV6-5 and TRBJ1-1; 7 bases map to TRBD1. The junction had 10 bases not matched to a gene; V was cut back by 6 bases and J by 6 bases. The CDR3 runs to 14 residues. Germline loops: CDR1 MNHEY, CDR2 SVGAGI.

The chain couples TRBV19 to TRBJ2-1, with 7 bases matching TRBD1. Per germline, CDR1 LNHDA and CDR2 SQIVND (reference sequence). The CDR3 totals 15 residues. Trimming took 3 bases from V and 0 from J; bases not matched to a gene: 2. CDR3 bases: TGTGCCAGTAGTATGGGACAGAGCTCCTACAATGAGCAGTTCTTC. This encodes CASSMGQSSYNEQFF.

The chain couples TRBV6-6 to TRBJ2-7; D may be TRBD2 (6 bases). The CDR3 extends over 15 amino acids. V was trimmed by 0 bases and J by 3 bases, leaving 12 bases between them. Germline V gene data show CDR1 as MNHNY and CDR2 as SVGAGI (reference sequence). The CDR3 here is CASSYSTAGHYEQYF. CDR3 DNA sequence: TGTGCCAGCAGTTACTCGACAGCGGGTCACTACGAGCAGTACTTC.

The CDR3 is CASSQDQTANYGYTF. CDR3 bases: TGTGCCAGCAGCCAAGATCAGACAGCTAACTATGGCTACACCTTC. The chain recombines TRBV4-2 with TRBJ1-2; D possibly corresponds to TRBD1 (5 bases). The CDR3 is made up of 15 amino acids. Per the germline V gene, CDR1 is LGHNA and CDR2 is YNFKEQ. Trimming shortened V by 0 bases and J by 0 bases, and 8 bases separated the two germline ends.

The chain is built from TRBV28 and TRBJ2-2; TRBD1 aligns across 10 bases. The V and J ends lost 7 bases and 4 bases, in that order; junction bases with no gene match: 12. This CDR3 region has 17 residues. Per germline, CDR1 MDHEN and CDR2 SYDVKM. The CDR3 DNA reads as TGTGCCAGCAAAGTGCCCGGGACAGGGGTCGGCACCGGGGAGCTGTTTTTT. This encodes CASKVPGTGVGTGELFF. The variable domain in full, completed from reference TRBV28 and TRBJ2-2, reads DVKVTQSSRYLVKRTGEKVFLECVQDMDHENMFWYRQDPGLGLRLIYFSYDVKMKEKGDIPEGYSVSREKKERFSLILESASTNQTSMYLCASKVPGTGVGTGELFFGEGSRLTVL.

The V call is TRBV6-5, the J call TRBJ2-7, with D possibly being TRBD1 (6 bases). The ends were cut back, 7 bases at V and 4 bases at J, with 20 bases in the middle. Germline CDR1 reads MNHEY; CDR2 reads SVGAGI. This CDR3 comprises 15 residues. The CDR3 sequence: CASNLGTRSRYEQYF. Written as DNA, the CDR3 is TGTGCCAGCAACCTCGGGACAAGATCAAGGTACGAGCAGTACTTC.

V is TRBV6-5 and J is TRBJ1-5; 12 nucleotides align to TRBD1. The V gene end was trimmed by 6 bases and the J gene end by 5 bases; junction bases not matched to a gene: 5. The germline gives CDR1 MNHEY, CDR2 SVGAGI. This CDR3 has 15 amino acids. The CDR3 region has the DNA TGTGCCAGCAGACGGGACAGGGGGCTGGATCAGCCCCAGCATTTT. It encodes CASRRDRGLDQPQHF.

The chain combines TRBV28 with TRBJ1-5; TRBD1 aligns across 7 bases. V dropped 6 bases and J dropped 3; count of bases not matched to a gene: 14. The CDR3 totals 17 residues. CDR1 and CDR2 from the germline V gene are MDHEN and SYDVKM. CDR3 coding DNA: TGTGCCAGCAGCCCTTACCTCGTGGGGACAGTCAATCAGCCCCAGCATTTT. Its protein is CASSPYLVGTVNQPQHF.

The J gene is TRBJ1-3, the V gene TRBV12-3 or TRBV12-4; D not certain. CDR3 length: 12 amino acids. V lost 9 bases and J 3 bases, leaving 9 bases between the germline ends. Written as DNA, the CDR3 is TGTGCCAGTCGGGTTTTTGGAAACACCATATATTTT. Translating gives CASRVFGNTIYF.

This chain connects TRBV29-1 to TRBJ2-7, with D perhaps matching TRBD2 (5 bases). Germline lookup yields CDR1 SQVTM and CDR2 ANQGSEA. The CDR3 sequence is 12 residues long. V was pared by 6 bases and J by 1 base, with 10 bases between. CDR3 sequence reads: CSVQGSSYEQYF. The DNA of the CDR3 is TGCAGCGTACAAGGGAGTTCCTACGAGCAGTACTTC.

The chain employs TRBV11-3 and TRBJ1-1; D is possibly TRBD1 (6 bases). The V and J ends lost 5 bases and 0 bases respectively, with 13 bases between them. The CDR3 contains 15 residues. Germline CDR1 reads SGHNT; CDR2 reads YENEEA. CDR3 sequence: CASSVRTGMNTEAFF. The CDR3 DNA is TGTGCCAGCAGCGTGCGAACAGGGATGAACACTGAAGCTTTCTTT.

The chain recombines TRBV6-5 with TRBJ2-7, with 10 positions matching TRBD2. Looked up from germline, CDR1 is MNHEY and CDR2 is SVGAGI. V was pared by 0 bases and J by 5 bases, with 4 bases of the junction left unmatched. The CDR3 has 15 amino acids. CDR3 in DNA: TGTGCCAGCAGTTACTCTCCTAGCGGGGGCCACGAGCAGTACTTC. This gives the protein CASSYSPSGGHEQYF.

The chain recombines TRBV2 with TRBJ1-1; possibly TRBD1 for D (5 bases). The CDR3 has 11 amino acids. Per germline, CDR1 SNHLY and CDR2 FYNNEI. Trimming removed 11 bases at V and 4 bases at J, with 11 bases between. This CDR3 is CALGRGTEAFF. The CDR3 nucleotides read TGTGCCCTCGGGAGGGGCACTGAAGCTTTCTTT.

V is TRBV7-2 and J is TRBJ1-1; no clear D. From germline, CDR1 is SGHTA and CDR2 FQGNSA. Between the trimmed V and J ends, which lost 4 bases and 3 bases, there was a span of 9 bases. The CDR3 totals 13 residues. CDR3 loop: CASSSQLDTEAFF. The CDR3 DNA follows: TGTGCCAGCAGCTCTCAATTAGACACTGAAGCTTTCTTT.

The chain recombines TRBV10-2 with TRBJ2-2, with 7 bases that match TRBD1. The CDR3 runs 16 residues. V was pared by 6 bases and J by 1 base, with 8 bases of the junction left unmatched. Germline values: CDR1 WSHSY, CDR2 SAAADI. CDR3 DNA: TGCGCCAGCAGCCTTCGGGGACAGATGAACACCGGGGAGCTGTTTTTT. This sequence encodes CASSLRGQMNTGELFF.

This rearrangement joins TRBV20-1 to TRBJ1-2; D call uncertain. Looked up from germline, CDR1 is DFQATT and CDR2 is SNEGSKA (reference sequence). The CDR3 extends over 11 amino acids. V lost 5 bases, J lost 8 bases, and 12 bases lay in between. In nucleotides, the CDR3 is TGCAGTGCTGGATGGACTGGGGGCTACACCTTC. Translating gives CSAGWTGGYTF.

V gene TRBV6-5 combines with J gene TRBJ2-7; weak D call: TRBD1 (5 bases). The V gene lost 0 bases and the J gene lost 3 bases, with 12 bases spanning the gap. The length of the CDR3 is 15 residues. The germline V gene encodes CDR1 MNHEY and CDR2 SVGAGI. The CDR3 sequence: CASSYSRKGVYEQYF. The DNA for the CDR3 is TGTGCCAGCAGTTACTCGAGGAAAGGGGTCTACGAGCAGTACTTC.

This sequence joins TRBV12-1 and TRBJ2-7; the listed D gene, TRBD2, was not tested against the DNA. TRBV12-1 is assigned pseudogene status. The CDR3 has 16 amino acids. CDR3 nucleotide sequence: TGTGCCAGCAGCCCCCCAGAAGGTAGCGGCACCTACGAGCAGTACTTC. Translated: CASSPPEGSGTYEQYF.

This clone was seen once. An end of the junction does not agree with germline; a read error may underlie this. The V gene is TRBV29-1, the J gene TRBJ2-1, with 7 bases identical to TRBD1. The CDR3 runs 14 residues. Germline CDR1 is SQVTM and CDR2 is ANQGSEA. The chain's CDR3 is CTVNSGTAYNEQFF. CDR3 nucleotide sequence: TGCACCGTTAACTCCGGGACAGCTTACAATGAGCAGTTCTTC.

This chain uses TRBV7-8 with TRBJ2-1; tentative D call: TRBD2 (6 bases). This CDR3 has 13 amino acids. Trimming removed 2 bases at V and 6 bases at J, with 8 bases between. Germline CDR1 is SGHVS and CDR2 is FQNEAQ. Here the CDR3 reads CASSLPGSNEQFF. CDR3 bases: TGTGCCAGCAGCTTACCCGGGAGCAATGAGCAGTTCTTC.